This T cell receptor (beta chain) was identified in a study of T-cell memory formation after mild COVID-19. Study as a whole: There were largely donor-specific TCR clusters.

The germline gives CDR1 SEHNR, CDR2 FQNEAQ (reference sequence). CDR3 length equals 15 residues. Trimming pared 3 bases from V and 2 bases from J, leaving 13 bases between. From the 5' RACE reads, TCRdb called clonotypes with MiXCR, one entry per CDR3 protein. The sample consists of about 560,000 distinct CDR3 sequences, about 20% of them appearing once. The clonotype was recovered from an adult woman who had mild COVID-19 (a few samples of this study predate the infection). Cell type and time point are not known. Specimen: PBMCs or a T cell subset sorted from them (not recorded which). The rearrangement joins TRBV7-9 to TRBJ1-2; D might be TRBD1 (6 bases). The CDR3 DNA is TGTGCCAGCAGCTTGGCACGTACAGGGAACTATGGCTACACCTTC. This translates into CASSLARTGNYGYTF.